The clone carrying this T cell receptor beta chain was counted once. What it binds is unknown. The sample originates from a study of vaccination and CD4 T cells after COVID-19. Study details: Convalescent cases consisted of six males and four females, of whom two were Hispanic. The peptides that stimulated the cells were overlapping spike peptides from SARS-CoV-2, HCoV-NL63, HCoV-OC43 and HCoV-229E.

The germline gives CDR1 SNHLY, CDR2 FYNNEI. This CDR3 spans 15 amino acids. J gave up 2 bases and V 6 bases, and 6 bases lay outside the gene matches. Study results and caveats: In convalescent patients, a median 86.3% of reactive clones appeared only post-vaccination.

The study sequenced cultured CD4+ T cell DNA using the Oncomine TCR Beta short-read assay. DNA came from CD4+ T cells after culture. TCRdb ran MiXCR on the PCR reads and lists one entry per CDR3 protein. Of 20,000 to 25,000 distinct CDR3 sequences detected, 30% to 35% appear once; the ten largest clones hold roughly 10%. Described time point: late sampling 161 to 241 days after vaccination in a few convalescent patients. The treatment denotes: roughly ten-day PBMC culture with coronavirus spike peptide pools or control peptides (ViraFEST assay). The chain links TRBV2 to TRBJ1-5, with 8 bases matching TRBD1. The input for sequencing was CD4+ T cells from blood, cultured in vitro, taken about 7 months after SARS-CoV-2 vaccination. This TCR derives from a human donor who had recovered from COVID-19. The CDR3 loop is CASSVDRAGNQPQHF. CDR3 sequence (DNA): TGTGCCAGCAGCGTGGACAGGGCTGGCAATCAGCCCCAGCATTTT.